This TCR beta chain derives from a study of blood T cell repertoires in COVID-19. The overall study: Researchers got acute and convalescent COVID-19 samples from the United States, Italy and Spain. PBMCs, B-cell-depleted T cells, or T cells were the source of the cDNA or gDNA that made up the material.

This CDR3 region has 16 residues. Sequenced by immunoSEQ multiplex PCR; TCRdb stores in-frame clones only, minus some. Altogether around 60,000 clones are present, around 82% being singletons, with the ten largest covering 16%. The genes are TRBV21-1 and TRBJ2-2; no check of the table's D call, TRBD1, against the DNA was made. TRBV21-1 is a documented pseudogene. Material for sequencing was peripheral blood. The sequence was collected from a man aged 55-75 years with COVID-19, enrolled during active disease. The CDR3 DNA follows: TGTGCCAGCAGCAAAGTCAGGGGTGCGGGCACCGGGGAGCTGTTTTTT. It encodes CASSKVRGAGTGELFF.